Listed below are T cell receptor beta chains from one sample, sequenced in a study of chronic HIV infection and antiretroviral therapy. MiXCR was run by TCRdb on the 5' RACE reads, yielding one entry per CDR3 protein. Among roughly 39,000 distinct CDR3 sequences listed, 8.2% were seen once. Material for sequencing was peripheral blood. These TCRs come from an adult who had HIV and had not received antiretroviral therapy, or was an uninfected healthy control (not recorded which). Both conserved end residues are part of each CDR3. Fields, in order: V gene, clone size, J gene, D gene, CDR3 protein, CDR3 DNA. A D gene is named only where the DNA matches it firmly. Only some rows state a clone size, as once, few, many or a class for expanded clones.

V: TRBV6-2/TRBV6-3
size: few
J: TRBJ2-1
D: TRBD1
CDR3: CASSPGQGYYEQFF
DNA: TGTGCCAGCAGCCCCGGACAGGGTTACTATGAGCAGTTCTTC

V: TRBV7-9
size: .
J: TRBJ1-1
D: .
CDR3: CASSPSGDEAFF
DNA: TGTGCCAGCAGCCCATCGGGGGACGAAGCTTTCTTT

V: TRBV4-3
size: medium-sized
J: TRBJ2-3
D: TRBD1
CDR3: CASSQGQGSHTDTQYF
DNA: TGCGCCAGCAGCCAAGGACAGGGCTCACACACAGATACGCAGTATTTT

V: TRBV29-1
size: many
J: TRBJ2-3
D: .
CDR3: CSVVGNTDTQYF
DNA: TGCAGCGTCGTTGGAAACACAGATACGCAGTATTTT

V: TRBV6-2/TRBV6-3
size: many
J: TRBJ1-2
D: .
CDR3: CASSYFTGGYTF
DNA: TGTGCCAGCAGTTACTTTACAGGCGGCTACACCTTC

V: TRBV5-1
size: many
J: TRBJ1-2
D: .
CDR3: CASSLQQGNYGYTF
DNA: TGCGCCAGCAGCTTGCAACAGGGAAACTATGGCTACACCTTC

V: TRBV2
size: .
J: TRBJ1-2
D: TRBD1
CDR3: CASSEAQLGQGRYGYTF
DNA: TGTGCCAGCAGTGAAGCCCAATTAGGACAGGGGAGGTATGGCTACACCTTC

V: TRBV5-1
size: medium-sized
J: TRBJ1-1
D: .
CDR3: CASSPWVGETEAFF
DNA: TGCGCCAGCAGCCCCTGGGTCGGGGAGACTGAAGCTTTCTTT

V: TRBV7-9
size: many
J: TRBJ2-3
D: .
CDR3: CASSLAGSKGTDTQYF
DNA: TGTGCCAGCAGCTTAGCGGGCTCCAAAGGCACAGATACGCAGTATTTT

V: TRBV3-1
size: .
J: TRBJ1-2
D: .
CDR3: CASSQVLPRGNYGYTF
DNA: TGTGCCAGCAGCCAAGTCCTACCAAGGGGAAACTATGGCTACACCTTC

V: TRBV28
size: .
J: TRBJ2-3
D: TRBD2
CDR3: CASSFTRGGLAGSDTQYF
DNA: TGTGCCAGCAGTTTTACCCGTGGGGGACTAGCGGGCTCCGATACGCAGTATTTT

V: TRBV14
size: .
J: TRBJ1-2
D: .
CDR3: CASSQGVTYGYTF
DNA: TGTGCCAGCAGCCAAGGAGTCACCTATGGCTACACCTTC

V: TRBV29-1
size: few
J: TRBJ1-2
D: .
CDR3: CSVESQAYGYTF
DNA: TGCAGCGTTGAAAGTCAGGCTTATGGCTACACCTTC

V: TRBV7-9
size: many
J: TRBJ1-6
D: .
CDR3: CASSLDLGVSPLHF
DNA: TGTGCCAGCAGCTTAGATCTGGGAGTATCACCCCTCCACTTT

V: TRBV7-3
size: .
J: TRBJ1-1
D: .
CDR3: CASSLTGTGVEAFF
DNA: TGTGCCAGCAGCTTAACAGGAACGGGGGTCGAAGCTTTCTTT

V: TRBV27
size: once
J: TRBJ2-3
D: .
CDR3: CASAVEKATDTQYF
DNA: TGTGCCAGCGCCGTCGAGAAGGCCACAGATACGCAGTATTTT

V: TRBV24-1
size: many
J: TRBJ2-3
D: TRBD2
CDR3: CATSGGLATDTQYF
DNA: TGTGCCACCAGTGGAGGACTAGCCACAGATACGCAGTATTTT

V: TRBV28
size: .
J: TRBJ1-2
D: .
CDR3: CASGGQLDYGYTF
DNA: TGTGCCAGCGGAGGACAGCTGGACTATGGCTACACCTTC

V: TRBV7-9
size: many
J: TRBJ2-7
D: .
CDR3: CASSSFTEQYF
DNA: TGTGCCAGCAGCTCCTTTACCGAGCAGTACTTC

V: TRBV2
size: many
J: TRBJ1-1
D: .
CDR3: CASSAGAMNTEAFF
DNA: TGTGCCAGCAGCGCGGGAGCCATGAACACTGAAGCTTTCTTT

V: TRBV4-2
size: .
J: TRBJ2-3
D: TRBD2
CDR3: CASSPGTSGADTQYF
DNA: TGTGCCAGCAGCCCCGGGACTAGCGGCGCAGATACGCAGTATTTT

V: TRBV25-1
size: many
J: TRBJ2-7
D: TRBD1
CDR3: CASSGWQGAYEQYF
DNA: TGTGCCAGCAGTGGTTGGCAGGGGGCTTACGAGCAGTACTTC

V: TRBV7-9
size: few
J: TRBJ1-4
D: .
CDR3: CASSQGATNEKLFF
DNA: TGTGCCAGCAGCCAGGGAGCAACTAATGAAAAACTGTTTTTT

V: TRBV12-3/TRBV12-4
size: few
J: TRBJ2-3
D: .
CDR3: CASSPSSADTQYF
DNA: TGTGCCAGCAGTCCGTCTAGCGCGGATACGCAGTATTTT

V: TRBV28
size: few
J: TRBJ2-1
D: .
CDR3: CASSPLSGDINEQFF
DNA: TGTGCCAGCAGTCCCTTATCGGGAGATATCAATGAGCAGTTCTTC

V: TRBV5-1
size: many
J: TRBJ1-5
D: .
CDR3: CASSLAPGNQPQHF
DNA: TGCGCCAGCAGCTTGGCGCCGGGCAATCAGCCCCAGCATTTT

V: TRBV27
size: few
J: TRBJ2-1
D: .
CDR3: CASSPYAVLGEQFF
DNA: TGTGCCAGCAGTCCTTATGCGGTATTGGGTGAGCAGTTCTTC

V: TRBV7-2
size: many
J: TRBJ2-3
D: .
CDR3: CASSRLSSDTQYF
DNA: TGTGCCAGCAGCCGCCTTAGTTCAGATACGCAGTATTTT

V: TRBV28
size: .
J: TRBJ2-7
D: .
CDR3: CASNGFRGYEQYF
DNA: TGTGCCAGCAACGGGTTTCGAGGCTACGAGCAGTACTTC

V: TRBV28
size: .
J: TRBJ2-7
D: .
CDR3: CASSSSRSVYEQYF
DNA: TGTGCCAGCAGTTCCTCAAGGAGTGTCTACGAGCAGTACTTC

V: TRBV28
size: many
J: TRBJ2-6
D: TRBD1
CDR3: CASSFIQGAGANVLTF
DNA: TGTGCCAGCAGTTTCATCCAGGGGGCTGGGGCCAACGTCCTGACTTTC

V: TRBV29-1
size: many
J: TRBJ1-1
D: .
CDR3: CSVWGGAEAFF
DNA: TGCAGCGTTTGGGGGGGGGCTGAAGCTTTCTTT

V: TRBV7-2
size: .
J: TRBJ2-1
D: TRBD1
CDR3: CASSHSGQVYNEQFF
DNA: TGTGCCAGCAGCCACTCAGGACAGGTATACAATGAGCAGTTCTTC

V: TRBV29-1
size: many
J: TRBJ1-1
D: .
CDR3: CSVGGTEAFF
DNA: TGCAGCGTTGGGGGCACTGAAGCTTTCTTT

V: TRBV29-1
size: few
J: TRBJ1-4
D: .
CDR3: CSVEEGTTNEKLFF
DNA: TGCAGCGTTGAAGAGGGTACAACTAATGAAAAACTGTTTTTT

V: TRBV29-1
size: many
J: TRBJ2-3
D: TRBD2
CDR3: CSAAGEGGARFTDTQYF
DNA: TGCAGCGCCGCCGGGGAGGGCGGTGCCCGATTCACAGATACGCAGTATTTT

V: TRBV20-1
size: few
J: TRBJ2-1
D: .
CDR3: CSASISRNEQFF
DNA: TGCAGTGCCAGCATATCCCGGAATGAGCAGTTCTTC

V: TRBV20-1
size: .
J: TRBJ2-3
D: .
CDR3: CSAYETGGDTDTQYF
DNA: TGCAGTGCTTACGAGACAGGCGGGGACACAGATACGCAGTATTTT

V: TRBV6-1
size: .
J: TRBJ1-3
D: TRBD1
CDR3: CASSLQGRSGNTIYF
DNA: TGTGCCAGCAGCTTACAGGGGAGGTCTGGAAACACCATATATTTT

V: TRBV29-1
size: .
J: TRBJ2-7
D: TRBD2
CDR3: CSVERQGGDEQYF
DNA: TGCAGCGTTGAACGGCAGGGAGGGGACGAGCAGTACTTC

V: TRBV7-3
size: many
J: TRBJ2-6
D: .
CDR3: CASSLGRRPGANVLTF
DNA: TGTGCCAGCAGCTTAGGCAGAAGGCCTGGGGCCAACGTCCTGACTTTC

V: TRBV29-1
size: .
J: TRBJ2-1
D: TRBD1
CDR3: CSVRDRVRNEQFF
DNA: TGCAGCGTTCGGGACAGGGTTCGCAATGAGCAGTTCTTC

V: TRBV2
size: few
J: TRBJ1-6
D: .
CDR3: CASRPGQSGNSPLHF
DNA: TGTGCCAGCAGACCCGGACAGAGTGGAAATTCACCCCTCCACTTT

V: TRBV7-3
size: few
J: TRBJ1-5
D: .
CDR3: CASSKEGVQPQHF
DNA: TGTGCCAGCAGCAAGGAGGGGGTTCAGCCCCAGCATTTT

V: TRBV28
size: many
J: TRBJ2-5
D: .
CDR3: CASSLPSEETQYF
DNA: TGTGCCAGCAGTTTACCCTCCGAAGAGACCCAGTACTTC

V: TRBV28
size: many
J: TRBJ2-7
D: .
CDR3: CASSEGYEQYF
DNA: TGTGCCAGCAGTGAGGGATACGAGCAGTACTTC

V: TRBV29-1
size: many
J: TRBJ2-2
D: TRBD1
CDR3: CSARIGTGGIRAGELFF
DNA: TGCAGCGCCAGAATAGGGACAGGGGGCATAAGGGCCGGGGAGCTGTTTTTT

V: TRBV5-1
size: .
J: TRBJ1-5
D: TRBD1
CDR3: CASSFGTENQPQHF
DNA: TGCGCCAGCAGTTTCGGGACAGAGAATCAGCCCCAGCATTTT

V: TRBV28
size: many
J: TRBJ2-7
D: TRBD2
CDR3: CASSVAGLSYEQYF
DNA: TGTGCCAGCAGTGTAGCGGGCCTATCCTACGAGCAGTACTTC

V: TRBV3-1
size: few
J: TRBJ2-3
D: .
CDR3: CASSLGRVSDTQYF
DNA: TGTGCCAGCAGCCTTGGCCGGGTATCAGATACGCAGTATTTT

V: TRBV6-5
size: .
J: TRBJ1-1
D: .
CDR3: CASSPRQNTEAFF
DNA: TGTGCCAGCAGTCCCCGACAGAACACTGAAGCTTTCTTT

V: TRBV11-2
size: few
J: TRBJ2-1
D: .
CDR3: CASRQGPYNEQFF
DNA: TGTGCCAGCAGACAAGGGCCCTACAATGAGCAGTTCTTC